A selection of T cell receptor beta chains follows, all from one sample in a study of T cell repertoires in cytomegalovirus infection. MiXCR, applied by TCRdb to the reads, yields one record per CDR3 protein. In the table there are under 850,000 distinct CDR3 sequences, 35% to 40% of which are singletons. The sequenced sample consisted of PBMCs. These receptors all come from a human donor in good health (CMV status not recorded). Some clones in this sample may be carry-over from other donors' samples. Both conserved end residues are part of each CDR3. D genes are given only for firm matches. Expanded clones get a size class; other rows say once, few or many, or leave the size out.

CDR3 DNA: TGTGCCATCAGTGATTTGGGACTAGCGGGAGGGCGGAATACCGGGGAGCTGTTTTTT
CDR3 protein: CAISDLGLAGGRNTGELFF
D gene: TRBD2
J gene: TRBJ2-2
clone size: few
V gene: TRBV10-3

CDR3 DNA: TGTGCCAGCAGCCTGACAGAGAGGGCTGAAGCTTTCTTT
CDR3 protein: CASSLTERAEAFF
D gene: NA
J gene: TRBJ1-1
clone size: many
V gene: TRBV7-8

CDR3 DNA: TGTGCCACCAGCAGAGATGCAGGATCCCTCAATGAGCAGTTCTTC
CDR3 protein: CATSRDAGSLNEQFF
D gene: NA
J gene: TRBJ2-1
clone size: NA
V gene: TRBV15

CDR3 DNA: TGTGCCTGCCGGGCCGGGGACACTGAAGCTTTCTTT
CDR3 protein: CACRAGDTEAFF
D gene: NA
J gene: TRBJ1-1
clone size: NA
V gene: TRBV30

CDR3 DNA: TGCAGTGCTAGAGATCTCGAGGGAGGGCCGGAAGAGACCCAGTACTTC
CDR3 protein: CSARDLEGGPEETQYF
D gene: TRBD2
J gene: TRBJ2-5
clone size: once
V gene: TRBV20-1

CDR3 DNA: TGCAGTGCTAGGACAGGGAGCCTAATCTCTGGAAACACCATATATTTT
CDR3 protein: CSARTGSLISGNTIYF
D gene: TRBD1
J gene: TRBJ1-3
clone size: NA
V gene: TRBV20-1

CDR3 DNA: TGTGCCAGCAGCAAGGACAGACTAAGACTAGCGGGAGGGCCGTACCGCATTCAGTACTTC
CDR3 protein: CASSKDRLRLAGGPYRIQYF
D gene: TRBD2
J gene: TRBJ2-4
clone size: many
V gene: TRBV7-2

CDR3 DNA: TGTGCCAGTAGTATACTGGACCAAGAGACCCAGTACTTC
CDR3 protein: CASSILDQETQYF
D gene: NA
J gene: TRBJ2-5
clone size: NA
V gene: TRBV19

CDR3 DNA: TGTGCCAGCAGTCCGCGTCGAATTTACGAGCAGTACTTC
CDR3 protein: CASSPRRIYEQYF
D gene: NA
J gene: TRBJ2-7
clone size: NA
V gene: TRBV28

CDR3 DNA: TGTGCCAGTATTTGGGGGGAGGGACTAGCCTACAATGAGCAGTTCTTC
CDR3 protein: CASIWGEGLAYNEQFF
D gene: TRBD2
J gene: TRBJ2-1
clone size: NA
V gene: TRBV19

CDR3 DNA: TGTGCCAGCAGTGAAGCGGGCCTAGCGGGGGGGCGGCTAGTGAATGAGCAGTTCTTC
CDR3 protein: CASSEAGLAGGRLVNEQFF
D gene: TRBD2
J gene: TRBJ2-1
clone size: once
V gene: TRBV6-1

CDR3 DNA: TGTGCCAGCAGACCTCGCAGGGGTCGGAATTCACCCCTCCACTTT
CDR3 protein: CASRPRRGRNSPLHF
D gene: NA
J gene: TRBJ1-6
clone size: NA
V gene: TRBV28

CDR3 DNA: TGTGCCAGCAGTTTATACCAGCCGCCTAACTATTGCTACACCTTC
CDR3 protein: CASSLYQPPNYCYTF
D gene: NA
J gene: TRBJ1-2
clone size: NA
V gene: TRBV12-3/TRBV12-4

CDR3 DNA: TGTGCCAGCAGTCTCGGACCACAACAGCCCACAGATACGCAGTATTTT
CDR3 protein: CASSLGPQQPTDTQYF
D gene: NA
J gene: TRBJ2-3
clone size: NA
V gene: TRBV6-1

CDR3 DNA: TGTGCCAGCAGCCGCCCCATGGTGAGGCAAGAGACCCAGTACTTC
CDR3 protein: CASSRPMVRQETQYF
D gene: NA
J gene: TRBJ2-5
clone size: NA
V gene: TRBV28

CDR3 DNA: TGTGCCACTGGGCGAGGTGCGCACAATGAGCAGTTCTTC
CDR3 protein: CATGRGAHNEQFF
D gene: NA
J gene: TRBJ2-1
clone size: NA
V gene: TRBV19

CDR3 DNA: TGCGCCAGCAGCCAAGGCTTCGGCCACACGCAGTATTTT
CDR3 protein: CASSQGFGHTQYF
D gene: NA
J gene: TRBJ2-3
clone size: NA
V gene: TRBV4-1

CDR3 DNA: TGTGCCAGCAGTGATCACAGGGAAATCCAAGAGACCCAGTACTTC
CDR3 protein: CASSDHREIQETQYF
D gene: NA
J gene: TRBJ2-5
clone size: few
V gene: TRBV25-1

CDR3 DNA: TGTGCCAGCAGTCTACCGGTACAAGAGACCCAGTACTTC
CDR3 protein: CASSLPVQETQYF
D gene: NA
J gene: TRBJ2-5
clone size: NA
V gene: TRBV28

CDR3 DNA: TGTGCCATCAGTCGGCTAGCGGGGGAGTTCCTTGGGGAGACCCAGTACTTC
CDR3 protein: CAISRLAGEFLGETQYF
D gene: TRBD2
J gene: TRBJ2-5
clone size: NA
V gene: TRBV10-3